Listed here are 10 T cell receptor beta chains from one sample, sequenced in a study of cytomegalovirus exposure and HLA in healthy donors (TCRdb year 2017). Receptors were amplified or captured by the immunoSEQ multiplex PCR assay. For the multiplex PCR, a mixture combining 60 forward primers for TCR Vbeta segments and 13 reverse primers for TCR Jbeta segments was used. Here the immuneACCESS table is served through TCRdb, limited to in-frame sequences with V and J called. Missing clones are a known gap in these copies; in checked studies unresolved V genes cover under half, and the rest lacks a known reason. The data table for this sample lists about 34,000 clones. 3.4% of the sample belongs to the ten largest clones. What was sequenced was PBMCs. These receptors were taken from a woman between 40 and 50 years old in good health and CMV-seropositive.

V gene TRBV6-1 combines with J gene TRBJ2-7, with 7 nucleotides matching TRBD2. V lost 6 bases to trimming and J lost 2 bases; unmatched junction nucleotides: 7. CDR1 is MNHNS and CDR2 is SASEGT in the germline V gene. This CDR3 has 14 residues. DNA of the CDR3: TGTGCCAGCAGCCTTAGCGGGTCCACCTACGAGCAGTACTTC. This sequence encodes CASSLSGSTYEQYF.

The V gene is TRBV5-4, the J gene TRBJ2-2, with a weak D call TRBD2 (6 bases). V lost 4 bases and J 6 bases, leaving 16 bases between the germline ends. Germline V lookup: CDR1 SGHNT, CDR2 YYREEE (reference sequence). This CDR3 comprises 15 residues. CDR3 amino acids: CASSRDSRRAGELFF. The DNA for the CDR3 is TGTGCCAGCAGCCGGGACTCCCGGCGGGCCGGGGAGCTGTTTTTT.

V gene TRBV11-2 combines with J gene TRBJ2-1, with 10 positions matching TRBD1. Germline lookup yields CDR1 SGHAT and CDR2 FQNNGV. J was trimmed by 7 bases and V by 4 bases; bases with no gene match: 7. The CDR3 consists of 15 residues. Here the CDR3 DNA reads TGTGCCAGCAGCTCGGGACAGGGGTTTCGGAATGAGCAGTTCTTC. It is translated as CASSSGQGFRNEQFF.

The rearrangement joins TRBV7-8 to TRBJ1-2; D might be TRBD1 (6 bases). CDR3 size: 15 residues. Per germline, CDR1 SGHVS and CDR2 FQNEAQ. V dropped 5 bases and J dropped 4 bases, with 17 bases sitting between them. The DNA for the CDR3 is TGTGCCAGCAGCCCTACAGGGCTTCGGAGCTATGGCTACACCTTC. Its translation is CASSPTGLRSYGYTF.

The chain joins TRBV5-1 to TRBJ1-3, with D perhaps matching TRBD1 (5 bases). Germline values: CDR1 SGHRS, CDR2 YFSETQ. Trimming stripped 4 bases from V and 4 bases from J, with 12 bases between. There are 14 residues in the CDR3. The CDR3 protein is CASSQTEVGNTIYF. In DNA form, the CDR3 reads TGCGCCAGCAGCCAGACAGAGGTGGGAAACACCATATATTTT.

The V gene is TRBV11-2, the J gene TRBJ2-5; D possibly corresponds to TRBD2 (6 bases). V was clipped by 3 bases and J by 3 bases, with 17 bases between them. Germline V gene sequence: CDR1 SGHAT, CDR2 FQNNGV. There are 16 residues in the CDR3. The CDR3 sequence: CASSFLPGDPKETQYF. CDR3 in DNA: TGTGCCAGCAGCTTTCTGCCGGGGGATCCCAAAGAGACCCAGTACTTC.

The V call is TRBV29-1, the J call TRBJ1-4; D not resolved. The CDR3 length is 13 residues. The V and J ends lost 2 bases and 3 bases respectively, with 7 bases between them. The germline CDR1 and CDR2 sequences are SQVTM and ANQGSEA. For the CDR3, the DNA is TGCAGCGTTGAAACAGATTCTAATGAAAAACTGTTTTTT. It codes for CSVETDSNEKLFF.

The chain has TRBV18 and TRBJ2-3, with 8 bases aligning to TRBD2. The CDR3 contains 17 residues. Trimming cost V 2 bases and J 3 bases; bases outside gene matches: 10. CDR1 and CDR2 from the germline V gene are KGHSH and LQKENI. CDR3 amino acids: CASSPRLSGRGTDTQYF. DNA for the CDR3: TGTGCCAGCTCACCAAGGTTAAGCGGGAGAGGGACAGATACGCAGTATTTT.

The rearrangement links TRBV15 to TRBJ1-2; a possible D gene is TRBD1 (6 bases). Germline V gene lookup returns CDR1 LNHNV and CDR2 YYDKDF (reference sequence). With 6 bases removed from V and 8 bases from J, the gap between germline ends came to 13 bases. CDR3 length: 12 residues. For the CDR3, the DNA is TGTGCCACCAGTACAGGGTTGGGCGGCTACACCTTC. Residues: CATSTGLGGYTF.

V and J are TRBV18 and TRBJ2-7; 10 nucleotides line up with TRBD1. CDR1 KGHSH and CDR2 LQKENI come from the germline V gene. Trimming removed 3 bases from V and 4 bases from J; junction bases left unmatched: 6. The CDR3 is made up of 15 amino acids. CDR3 bases: TGTGCCAGCTCACCGGAGACAGGGGGCATATACGAGCAGTACTTC. It is translated as CASSPETGGIYEQYF.